This T cell receptor beta chain was observed in a study of shared T cell receptors in the human thymus. The germline gives CDR1 WSHSY, CDR2 SAAADI. The CDR3 has 16 residues. The trim removed 7 bases at V and 9 bases at J, leaving 17 bases unmatched. Generated by immunoSEQ multiplex PCR, the TCRdb table keeps only in-frame clones and is missing some. The sample has more than 300,000 clones, 95% seen once. The sequenced sample consisted of thymocytes. This sequence was found in a human donor. The rearrangement uses TRBV10-2 and TRBJ2-1, with TRBD2 matching 8 bases. The CDR3 is CASTPTGGRRGPEQFF. CDR3 nucleotides: TGCGCCAGCACCCCAACGGGGGGGCGCCGAGGTCCTGAGCAGTTCTTC.